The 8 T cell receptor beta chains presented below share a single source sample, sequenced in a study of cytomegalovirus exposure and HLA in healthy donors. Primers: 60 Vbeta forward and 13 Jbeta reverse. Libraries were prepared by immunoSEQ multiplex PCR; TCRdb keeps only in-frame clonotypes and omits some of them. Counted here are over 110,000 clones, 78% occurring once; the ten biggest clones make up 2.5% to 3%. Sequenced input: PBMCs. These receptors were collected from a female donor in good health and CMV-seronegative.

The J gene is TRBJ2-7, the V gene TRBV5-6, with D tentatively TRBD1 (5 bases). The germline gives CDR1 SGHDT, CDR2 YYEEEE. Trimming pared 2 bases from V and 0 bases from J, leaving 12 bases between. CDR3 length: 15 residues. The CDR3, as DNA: TGTGCCAGCAGCTTTCAGGGTTCAGGCTCCTACGAGCAGTACTTC. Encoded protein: CASSFQGSGSYEQYF. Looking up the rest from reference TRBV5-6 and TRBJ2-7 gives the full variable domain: DAGVTQSPTHLIKTRGQQVTLRCSPKSGHDTVSWYQQALGQGPQFIFQYYEEEERQRGNFPDRFSGHQFPNYSSELNVNALLLGDSALYLCASSFQGSGSYEQYFGPGTRLTVT.

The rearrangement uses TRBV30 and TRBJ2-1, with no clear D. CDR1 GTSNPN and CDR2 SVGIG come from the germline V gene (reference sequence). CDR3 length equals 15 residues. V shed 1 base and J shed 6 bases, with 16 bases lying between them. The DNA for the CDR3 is TGTGCCTGGAGTGCACAGCACCCAGGAACCAATGAGCAGTTCTTC. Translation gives CAWSAQHPGTNEQFF.

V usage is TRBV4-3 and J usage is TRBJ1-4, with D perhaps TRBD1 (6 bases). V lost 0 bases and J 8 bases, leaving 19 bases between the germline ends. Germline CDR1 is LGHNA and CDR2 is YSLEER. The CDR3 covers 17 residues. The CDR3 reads CASSQEGSGRGNEKLFF. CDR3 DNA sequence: TGCGCCAGCAGCCAAGAGGGGTCGGGCAGGGGAAACGAAAAACTGTTTTTT.

The CDR3 here is CASRLLGEQGTRWNTGELFF. The CDR3 region has the DNA TGTGCCAGCAGGCTCCTCGGTGAACAGGGTACCCGATGGAACACCGGGGAGCTGTTTTTT. This rearrangement joins TRBV28 to TRBJ2-2; possibly TRBD1 for D (6 bases). The CDR3 consists of 20 residues. The germline CDR1 and CDR2 sequences are MDHEN and SYDVKM. With 6 bases removed from V and 1 base from J, the gap between germline ends came to 27 bases.

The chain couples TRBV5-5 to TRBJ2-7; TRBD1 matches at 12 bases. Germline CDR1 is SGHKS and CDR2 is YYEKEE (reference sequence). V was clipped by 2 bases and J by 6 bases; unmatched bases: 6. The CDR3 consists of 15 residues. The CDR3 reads CASSFVGQGASEQYF. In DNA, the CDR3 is TGTGCCAGCAGCTTTGTGGGACAGGGGGCGTCCGAGCAGTACTTC. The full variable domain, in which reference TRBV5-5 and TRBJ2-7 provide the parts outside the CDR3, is DAGVTQSPTHLIKTRGQQVTLRCSPISGHKSVSWYQQVLGQGPQFIFQYYEKEERGRGNFPDRFSARQFPNYSSELNVNALLLGDSALYLCASSFVGQGASEQYFGPGTRLTVT.

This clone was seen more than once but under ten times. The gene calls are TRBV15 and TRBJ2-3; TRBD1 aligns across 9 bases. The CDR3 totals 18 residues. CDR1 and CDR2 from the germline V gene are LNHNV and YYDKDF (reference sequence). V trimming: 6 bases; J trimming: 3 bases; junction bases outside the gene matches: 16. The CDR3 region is CATSPDRGYGTPTDTQYF. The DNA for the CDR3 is TGTGCCACCAGTCCCGACAGGGGGTACGGGACCCCGACAGATACGCAGTATTTT.

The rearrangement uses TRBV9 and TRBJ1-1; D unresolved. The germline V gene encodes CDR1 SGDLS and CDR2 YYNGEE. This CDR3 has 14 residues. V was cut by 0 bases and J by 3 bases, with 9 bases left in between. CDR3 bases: TGTGCCAGCAGCGTAGGCGGAGCGGACACTGAAGCTTTCTTT. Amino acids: CASSVGGADTEAFF. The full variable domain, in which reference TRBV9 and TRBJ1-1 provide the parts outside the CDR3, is DSGVTQTPKHLITATGQRVTLRCSPRSGDLSVYWYQQSLDQGLQFLIQYYNGEERAKGNILERFSAQQFPDLHSELNLSSLELGDSALYFCASSVGGADTEAFFGQGTRLTVV.

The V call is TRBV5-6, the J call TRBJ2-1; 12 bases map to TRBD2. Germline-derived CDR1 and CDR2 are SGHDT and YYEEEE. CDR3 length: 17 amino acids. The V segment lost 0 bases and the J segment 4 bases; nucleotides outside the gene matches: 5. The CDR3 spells CASSLGLAGAVYNEQFF. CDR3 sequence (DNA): TGTGCCAGCAGCTTGGGACTAGCGGGGGCCGTTTACAATGAGCAGTTCTTC.